These 27 T cell receptor beta chains originate from one sample sequenced in a study of spatial heterogeneity in lung cancer. Broader study findings: Expanded alpha and beta TCR counts within tumors tracked tumor mutation counts.

Time point denoted: sample taken at primary tumor resection. In TCRdb, the 5' RACE reads were re-called with MiXCR into one record per CDR3 protein. The data show about 6,900 distinct CDR3 sequences, with around 13% seen just once and 22% held by the top ten. The antigens of these receptors remain unknown. The specimen comprised lung tumor tissue, sampled at surgery. The source is a male donor with early-stage non-small cell lung cancer.

This clonotype was recorded a few times. A library made for alpha chains picked up this beta chain off target, so its size means little. The chain is built from TRBV30 and TRBJ2-1, with 8 bases that match TRBD2. The CDR3 is 15 residues long. Unmatched junction bases numbered 8, after V lost 0 bases and J lost 7 bases. Germline assignment: CDR1 GTSNPN and CDR2 SVGIG (reference sequence). The CDR3 nucleotides read TGTGCCTGGAGTGTAGGTAGCGGGATGGGGAATGAGCAGTTCTTC. Its protein is CAWSVGSGMGNEQFF.

For this clonotype: This beta chain lies outside the target of a library built for alpha chains; its clone size means little. This chain joins TRBV7-9 and TRBJ1-2; a weak D match, TRBD1 (5 bases). Trimming cost V 5 bases and J 4 bases, with 11 bases left between them. The CDR3 runs to 13 residues. The V gene's germline CDR1 is SEHNR and CDR2 FQNEAQ (reference sequence). CDR3 amino acids: CASSPPGTYGYTF. The DNA for the CDR3 is TGTGCCAGCAGCCCCCCAGGGACCTATGGCTACACCTTC.

This clonotype has at least ten counts. Because this beta chain is a stray read in a library intended to capture alpha chains, its abundance should not be given much weight. The chain carries TRBV27 and TRBJ2-2; D is perhaps TRBD1 (6 bases). This CDR3 comprises 15 residues. V was cut by 5 bases and J by 1 base, with 11 bases left in between. Germline V gene lookup returns CDR1 MNHEY and CDR2 SMNVEV (reference sequence). For the CDR3, the DNA is TGTGCCAGCAGTCCCCAGACAGGGAACACCGGGGAGCTGTTTTTT. It specifies CASSPQTGNTGELFF.

Judged by abundance, this clonotype is medium-sized. For a library built for alpha chains, this beta chain is a stray read; little rests on its size. This sequence joins TRBV20-1 and TRBJ2-2; 7 bases map to TRBD2. Germline lookup yields CDR1 DFQATT and CDR2 SNEGSKA (reference sequence). With 4 bases clipped from V and 0 bases from J, the junction kept 2 bases outside the gene matches. The CDR3 is 14 amino acids. The CDR3 DNA reads as TGCAGTGCTACCGGACTAGCGAACACCGGGGAGCTGTTTTTT. Residues: CSATGLANTGELFF.

This clonotype was counted a few times. This beta chain appears as a stray read in a library generated for alpha chains; its size is not informative. The chain links TRBV29-1 to TRBJ2-7; 11 positions agree with TRBD2. Germline assignment: CDR1 SQVTM and CDR2 ANQGSEA. The CDR3 consists of 15 residues. V gave up 4 bases and J gave up 7 bases; unmatched junction bases: 12. The CDR3 nucleotides are TGCAGCGTTGCTTGGACTAGCGGGCCCAGGCGAGAGCAGTACTTC. Translating it yields CSVAWTSGPRREQYF.

This clonotype was counted many times. This beta chain came through as a stray read in a library set up for alpha chains, and its size says little. The V and J genes are TRBV7-8 and TRBJ2-1; TRBD2 agrees at 8 bases. Germline assignment: CDR1 SGHVS and CDR2 FQNEAQ. Trimming took 5 bases from V and 4 from J; bases not matched to a gene: 10. The CDR3 totals 16 residues. CDR3 in amino acids: CASSTPVSGRYNEQFF. The CDR3 DNA reads as TGTGCCAGCAGCACCCCAGTGAGCGGGAGATACAATGAGCAGTTCTTC.

Judged by abundance, this clonotype is medium-sized. This beta chain came through as a stray read in a library set up for alpha chains, and its size says little. V gene TRBV10-3 combines with J gene TRBJ2-3; 7 nucleotides agree with TRBD1. Germline lookup yields CDR1 ENHRY and CDR2 SYGVKD. The CDR3 runs 14 residues. J gave up 2 bases and V 6 bases, and 5 bases lay outside the gene matches. The CDR3 sequence: CAISGDSYTDTQYF. CDR3 sequence (DNA): TGTGCCATCAGCGGGGACAGCTACACAGATACGCAGTATTTT.

The table lists this clonotype with many counts. This beta chain came through as a stray read in a library set up for alpha chains, and its size says little. The rearrangement uses TRBV20-1 and TRBJ2-7; possible D gene TRBD2, 6 bases. V lost 4 bases, J lost 3 bases, and 13 bases lay in between. CDR3 length: 13 amino acids. In germline, CDR1 is DFQATT, CDR2 SNEGSKA (reference sequence). The DNA for the CDR3 is TGCAGTGCTAACCGGGACTCATTCTACGAGCAGTACTTC. It encodes CSANRDSFYEQYF.

This clonotype was recorded many times. This beta chain appears as a stray read in a library generated for alpha chains; its size is not informative. V usage is TRBV20-1 and J usage is TRBJ2-3; 9 positions match TRBD2. This CDR3 region has 16 residues. V gave up 3 bases and J gave up 1 base; unmatched junction bases: 8. Per the germline V gene, CDR1 is DFQATT and CDR2 is SNEGSKA (reference sequence). The CDR3 loop reads CSARNPWTSGTDTQYF. As DNA, the CDR3 is TGCAGTGCTAGGAACCCCTGGACTAGCGGCACAGATACGCAGTATTTT.

In its sample, this clonotype ranks as medium-sized (0.01 to 0.1%). This beta chain slipped into a library made for alpha chains as a stray read, so its size is not meaningful. This rearrangement joins TRBV11-2 to TRBJ2-1; 7 bases agree with TRBD2. Trimming took 1 base from V and 4 from J; bases not matched to a gene: 4. The CDR3 length is 15 residues. Germline V gene lookup returns CDR1 SGHAT and CDR2 FQNNGV. The CDR3 nucleotides read TGTGCCAGCAGCTTAGCCCAACTAGCGTACAATGAGCAGTTCTTC. Translation gives CASSLAQLAYNEQFF.

In its sample, this clonotype was seen many times. The size of this beta chain means little, since it is a stray read in a library made for alpha chains. This chain uses TRBV20-1 with TRBJ2-5; perhaps TRBD1 as D (6 bases). The CDR3 runs to 13 residues. Trimming stripped 5 bases from V and 1 base from J, with 11 bases between. The germline V gene has CDR1 DFQATT and CDR2 SNEGSKA (reference sequence). For the CDR3, the DNA is TGCAGTGCTCGACAGGCGACCCAAGAGACCCAGTACTTC. Protein product: CSARQATQETQYF.

To note about this clonotype: Compared with germline, one end of the junction differs, possibly owing to a read error. The size of this beta chain means little, since it is a stray read in a library made for alpha chains. This chain uses TRBV6-5 with TRBJ2-5, with unresolved D. This CDR3 contains 12 residues. In germline, CDR1 is MNHEY, CDR2 SVGAGI. The CDR3 reads CTTRVGKETRYF. CDR3 nucleotide sequence: TGTACCACCCGAGTGGGGAAAGAGACCCGGTACTTC.

In regard to this clonotype: The library was designed around alpha chains, so this beta chain is a stray read whose abundance carries little weight. The chain uses TRBV29-1 and TRBJ1-2; D is perhaps TRBD1 (6 bases). V was clipped by 7 bases and J by 7 bases, with 16 bases between them. The CDR3 has 12 amino acids. From germline, CDR1 is SQVTM and CDR2 ANQGSEA. This chain's CDR3 is CSALLGQSGYTF. CDR3 bases: TGCAGCGCCTTACTGGGACAAAGTGGCTACACCTTC.

This clonotype was observed at least ten times. Since it is a stray read in a library aimed at alpha chains, this beta chain has a size that is not meaningful. The rearrangement uses TRBV10-3 and TRBJ2-1, with 8 nucleotides matching TRBD1. This CDR3 has 16 residues. Germline V gives CDR1 ENHRY, CDR2 SYGVKD. The ends lost 8 bases at V and 2 bases at J; junction bases unmatched: 11. The CDR3 region has the DNA TGTGCCATCTCCACTTACCGGGACAGGACCTACAATGAGCAGTTCTTC. This gives the protein CAISTYRDRTYNEQFF.

On this clonotype itself: This beta chain is an unintended read in a library built for alpha chains; its size means little. The rearrangement uses TRBV2 and TRBJ1-1, with TRBD1 identical over 8 bases. Trimming at V came to 7 bases and at J to 5 bases, leaving 9 bases not matched to a gene. The CDR3 covers 14 residues. Germline V gene sequence: CDR1 SNHLY, CDR2 FYNNEI. This CDR3 is CASNLDRAGTEAFF. The CDR3 region has the DNA TGTGCCAGCAACTTGGACAGGGCTGGAACTGAAGCTTTCTTT.

This clonotype was found many times. As an off-target read in a library built for alpha chains, this beta chain has a frequency of little significance. The rearrangement links TRBV7-2 to TRBJ2-3, with TRBD1 as a possible D gene (7 bases). V dropped 4 bases and J dropped 0 bases, with 14 bases sitting between them. Germline CDR1 and CDR2: SGHTA and FQGNSA. CDR3 size: 16 residues. DNA for the CDR3: TGTGCCAGCAGCTGGGCAGGGGGGACTAGCACAGATACGCAGTATTTT. This encodes CASSWAGGTSTDTQYF.

In its sample, this clonotype is large. This beta chain came through as a stray read in a library set up for alpha chains, and its size says little. The CDR3 protein is CSARNGNTEAFF. In DNA form, the CDR3 reads TGCAGTGCTAGAAATGGGAACACTGAAGCTTTCTTT. The chain combines TRBV20-1 with TRBJ1-1; unclear D gene. Germline V gene lookup returns CDR1 DFQATT and CDR2 SNEGSKA (reference sequence). This CDR3 contains 12 residues. With 2 bases removed from V and 1 base from J, the gap between germline ends came to 5 bases.

In this sample, this clonotype turned up many times. This beta chain was picked up by a library intended for alpha chains and is off target, so its count carries little meaning. This rearrangement joins TRBV29-1 to TRBJ2-3, with TRBD2 matching over 7 bases. Germline V gene data show CDR1 as SQVTM and CDR2 as ANQGSEA. V gave up 6 bases and J gave up 3 bases; unmatched junction bases: 9. There are 14 residues in the CDR3. The chain's CDR3 is CSVSEGGVTDTQYF. The DNA of the CDR3 is TGCAGCGTAAGCGAGGGAGGGGTAACAGATACGCAGTATTTT.

This clonotype was counted many times. Found in a library prepared for alpha chains, this beta chain is an off-target read, and its abundance has little meaning. The J gene is TRBJ1-2, the V gene TRBV7-2; 9 bases map to TRBD1. J gave up 4 bases and V 1 base, and 4 bases lay outside the gene matches. The CDR3 covers 15 residues. Germline assignment: CDR1 SGHTA and CDR2 FQGNSA. The CDR3 region is CASSLVGQGGYGYTF. As DNA, the CDR3 is TGTGCCAGCAGCTTAGTGGGACAGGGCGGCTATGGCTACACCTTC.

This clonotype rates as medium-sized. The size of this beta chain means little, since it is a stray read in a library made for alpha chains. The rearrangement uses TRBV20-1 and TRBJ1-6; D unresolved. CDR3 size: 14 residues. Germline V CDR1 and CDR2: DFQATT, SNEGSKA (reference sequence). Trimming pared 3 bases from V and 10 bases from J, leaving 16 bases between. CDR3 sequence: CSARVSLEGSPLHF. DNA for the CDR3: TGCAGTGCTAGGGTTTCCCTAGAAGGATCACCCCTCCACTTT.

Sample share makes this clonotype medium-sized. The library was built for alpha chains, so this beta chain is an off-target read and its size means little. The chain is built from TRBV7-2 and TRBJ2-1; unclear D gene. Deletions cut 1 base from V and 10 bases from J, with 8 bases between. Germline CDR1 reads SGHTA; CDR2 reads FQGNSA. The CDR3 is 12 residues long. DNA of the CDR3: TGTGCCAGCAGCTTAGAAGGAGTAGAGCAGTTCTTC. It codes for CASSLEGVEQFF.

This clonotype was picked up many times. Since the library was made to target alpha chains, this beta chain is a stray read and its abundance is not meaningful. The V call is TRBV7-9, the J call TRBJ2-3; D gene ambiguous. Germline V lookup: CDR1 SEHNR, CDR2 FQNEAQ (reference sequence). This CDR3 contains 15 residues. The V gene lost 4 bases and the J gene lost 1 base, with 12 bases spanning the gap. The CDR3 loop reads CASSSAAVGTDTQYF. CDR3 in DNA: TGTGCCAGCAGCTCCGCCGCTGTGGGCACAGATACGCAGTATTTT.

This clonotype was recorded a few times. For a library built for alpha chains, this beta chain is a stray read; little rests on its size. The chain uses TRBV11-2 and TRBJ2-1, with TRBD2 matching over 7 bases. V dropped 1 base and J dropped 0; count of bases not matched to a gene: 12. Germline CDR1 SGHAT, CDR2 FQNNGV. This CDR3 contains 19 residues. The CDR3, as DNA: TGTGCCAGCAGCTTAGGGGGGGGAGCGCCCAAGAGCTCCTACAATGAGCAGTTCTTC. Translating it yields CASSLGGGAPKSSYNEQFF.

This clonotype ranks as medium-sized (0.01 to 0.1%). The size of this beta chain means little, since it is a stray read in a library made for alpha chains. The chain combines TRBV7-2 with TRBJ2-7; 9 bases are shared with TRBD2. The CDR3 contains 12 residues. J was trimmed by 4 bases and V by 10 bases; bases with no gene match: 5. CDR1 is SGHTA, CDR2 FQGNSA, per germline. In nucleotides, the CDR3 is TGTGCCACCGGCGGGAGGGGTTACGAGCAGTACTTC. Residues: CATGGRGYEQYF.

This clonotype showed up many times. Since the library was made to target alpha chains, this beta chain is a stray read and its abundance is not meaningful. The V gene is TRBV20-1, the J gene TRBJ2-1; 13 bases map to TRBD2. CDR1 is DFQATT, CDR2 SNEGSKA, per germline (reference sequence). V lost 5 bases, J lost 9 bases, and 7 bases stayed unmatched. The CDR3 length is 14 residues. The CDR3, as DNA: TGCAGTGCTCGGACTAGCGGGAGTGTTAGTGAGCAGTTCTTC. It yields the protein CSARTSGSVSEQFF.

Ten or more counts support this clonotype. This beta chain came through as a stray read in a library set up for alpha chains, and its size says little. J is TRBJ1-1 and V is TRBV20-1, with TRBD1 matching over 10 bases. The trim removed 3 bases at V and 1 base at J, leaving 8 bases unmatched. The CDR3 extends over 16 amino acids. Germline V gives CDR1 DFQATT, CDR2 SNEGSKA (reference sequence). This CDR3 reads CSASRRQGAQNTEAFF. CDR3 coding DNA: TGCAGTGCTAGCCGCCGACAGGGGGCGCAGAACACTGAAGCTTTCTTT.

A word on this clonotype: For a library built for alpha chains, this beta chain is a stray read; little rests on its size. V is TRBV7-9 and J is TRBJ1-1; TRBD1 aligns across 8 bases. The CDR3 covers 15 residues. With 7 bases clipped from V and 1 base from J, the junction kept 8 bases outside the gene matches. CDR1 and CDR2 from the germline V gene are SEHNR and FQNEAQ (reference sequence). CDR3: CASTSQGATNTEAFF. CDR3 nucleotides: TGTGCCAGCACATCTCAGGGGGCTACGAACACTGAAGCTTTCTTT.